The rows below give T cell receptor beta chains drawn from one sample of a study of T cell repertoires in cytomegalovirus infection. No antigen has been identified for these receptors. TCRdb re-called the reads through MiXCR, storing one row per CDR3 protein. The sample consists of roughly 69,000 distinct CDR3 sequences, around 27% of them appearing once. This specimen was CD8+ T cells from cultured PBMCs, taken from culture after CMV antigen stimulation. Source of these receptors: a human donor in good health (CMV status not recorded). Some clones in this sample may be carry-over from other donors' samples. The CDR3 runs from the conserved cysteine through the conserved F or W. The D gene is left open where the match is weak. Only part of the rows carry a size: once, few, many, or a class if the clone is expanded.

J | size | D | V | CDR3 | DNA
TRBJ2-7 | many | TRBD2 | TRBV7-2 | CASRPTSGGYYEQYF | TGTGCCAGCAGACCGACTAGCGGGGGGTACTACGAGCAGTACTTC
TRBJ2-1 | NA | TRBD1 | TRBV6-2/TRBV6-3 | CASSYRTGMYNEQFF | TGTGCCAGCAGTTATAGGACAGGGATGTACAATGAGCAGTTCTTC
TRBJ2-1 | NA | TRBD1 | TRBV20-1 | CSAREPGQGAHEQFF | TGCAGTGCTAGAGAACCGGGACAGGGAGCGCATGAGCAGTTCTTC
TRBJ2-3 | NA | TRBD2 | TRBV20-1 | CSVNSGRAVTDTQYF | TGCAGTGTGAATAGCGGGAGGGCCGTGACAGATACGCAGTATTTT
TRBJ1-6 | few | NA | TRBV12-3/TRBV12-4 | CASSWRSGSPLHF | TGTGCCAGCAGTTGGAGGTCGGGATCACCCCTCCACTTT
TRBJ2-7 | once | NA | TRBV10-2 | CASSVVVSYEQYF | TGCGCCAGCAGTGTTGTGGTAAGCTACGAGCAGTACTTC
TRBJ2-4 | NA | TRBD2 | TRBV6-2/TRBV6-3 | CASSYSSGGGNIQYF | TGTGCCAGCAGTTATTCTTCGGGGGGTGGAAACATTCAGTACTTC
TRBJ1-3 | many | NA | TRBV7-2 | CASSFTGTPRNTIYF | TGTGCCAGCAGCTTCACCGGGACACCCCGAAACACCATATATTTT
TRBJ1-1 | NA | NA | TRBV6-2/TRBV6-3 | CASSYNWKTEAFF | TGTGCCAGCAGTTACAATTGGAAGACTGAAGCTTTCTTT
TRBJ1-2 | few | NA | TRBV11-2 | CASSSVPGPTFNYGYTF | TGTGCCAGCAGCTCCGTTCCGGGACCGACGTTTAACTATGGCTACACCTTC
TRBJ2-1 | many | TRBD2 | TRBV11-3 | CASSQTGLAVKNEQFF | TGTGCCAGCAGCCAAACGGGACTAGCGGTAAAAAATGAGCAGTTCTTC
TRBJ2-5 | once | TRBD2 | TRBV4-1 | CASSRLAGVAETQYF | TGCGCCAGCAGCAGGCTAGCGGGAGTCGCTGAGACCCAGTACTTC
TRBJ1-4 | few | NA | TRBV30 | CAWSVQEGVGEKLFF | TGTGCCTGGAGTGTACAGGAGGGGGTAGGGGAAAAACTGTTTTTT
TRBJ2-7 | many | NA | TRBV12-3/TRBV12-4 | CASSLPGVNEQYF | TGTGCCAGCAGTTTACCGGGAGTAAACGAGCAGTACTTC